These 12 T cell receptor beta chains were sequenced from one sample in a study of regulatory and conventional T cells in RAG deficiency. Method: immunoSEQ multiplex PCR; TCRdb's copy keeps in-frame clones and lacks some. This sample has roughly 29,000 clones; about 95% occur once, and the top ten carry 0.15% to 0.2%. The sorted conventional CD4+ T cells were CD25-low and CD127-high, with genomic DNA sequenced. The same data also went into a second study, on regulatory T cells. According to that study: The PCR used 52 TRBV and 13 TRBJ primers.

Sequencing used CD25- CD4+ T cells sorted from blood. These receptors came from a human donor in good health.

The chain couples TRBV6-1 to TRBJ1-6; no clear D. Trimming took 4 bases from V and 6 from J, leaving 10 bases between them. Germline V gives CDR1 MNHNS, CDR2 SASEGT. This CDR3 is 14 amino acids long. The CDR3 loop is CASSGQVSNSPLHF. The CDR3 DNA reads TGTGCCAGCAGTGGTCAGGTGTCTAATTCACCCCTCCACTTT.

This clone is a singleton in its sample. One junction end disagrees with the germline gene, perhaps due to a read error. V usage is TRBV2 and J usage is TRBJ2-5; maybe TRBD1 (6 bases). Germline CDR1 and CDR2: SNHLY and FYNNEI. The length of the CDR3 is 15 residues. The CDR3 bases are TGTGCCAGCAGCGAAGGACAGCTATCCCAAGAGACCCAGTACTTC. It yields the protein CASSEGQLSQETQYF.

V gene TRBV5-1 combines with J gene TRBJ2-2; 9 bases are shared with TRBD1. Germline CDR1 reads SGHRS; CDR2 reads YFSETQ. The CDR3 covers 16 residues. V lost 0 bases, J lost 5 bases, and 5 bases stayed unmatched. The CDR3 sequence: CASSLEGQGQTGELFF. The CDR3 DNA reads TGCGCCAGCAGCTTGGAAGGACAGGGGCAGACCGGGGAGCTGTTTTTT.

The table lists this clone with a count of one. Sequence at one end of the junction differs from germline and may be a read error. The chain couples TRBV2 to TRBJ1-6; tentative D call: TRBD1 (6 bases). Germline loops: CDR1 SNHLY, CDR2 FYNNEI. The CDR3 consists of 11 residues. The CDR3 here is CASRVTGPSAF. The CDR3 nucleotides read TGTGCCAGCAGAGTCACAGGGCCGAGTGCTTTT.

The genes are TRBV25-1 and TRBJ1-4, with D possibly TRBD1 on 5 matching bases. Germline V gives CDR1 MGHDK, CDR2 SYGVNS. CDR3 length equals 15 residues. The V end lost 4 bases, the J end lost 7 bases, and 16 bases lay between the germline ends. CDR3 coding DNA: TGTGCCAGCAGTGGGGACTGGGGTCGGGGTGAAAAACTGTTTTTT. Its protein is CASSGDWGRGEKLFF.

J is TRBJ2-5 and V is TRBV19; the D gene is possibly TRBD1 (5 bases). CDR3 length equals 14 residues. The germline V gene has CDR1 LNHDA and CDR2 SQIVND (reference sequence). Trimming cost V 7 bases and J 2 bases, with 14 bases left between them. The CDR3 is CASISLREQETQYF. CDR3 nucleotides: TGTGCCAGTATTTCCCTCAGGGAACAAGAGACCCAGTACTTC. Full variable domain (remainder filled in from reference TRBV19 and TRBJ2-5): DGGITQSPKYLFRKEGQNVTLSCEQNLNHDAMYWYRQDPGQGLRLIYYSQIVNDFQKGDIAEGYSVSREKKESFPLTVTSAQKNPTAFYLCASISLREQETQYFGPGTRLLVL.

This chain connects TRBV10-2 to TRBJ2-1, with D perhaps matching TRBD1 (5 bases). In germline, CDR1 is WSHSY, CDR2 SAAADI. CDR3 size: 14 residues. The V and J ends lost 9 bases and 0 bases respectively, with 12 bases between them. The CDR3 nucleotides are TGCGCCAGTTCCGACAGCCTCTCCTACAATGAGCAGTTCTTC. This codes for CASSDSLSYNEQFF.

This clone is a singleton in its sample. The CDR3 sequence: CASSLGGDWLVGNTIYF. The CDR3 DNA reads TGTGCCAGCAGCTTAGGGGGAGACTGGCTGGTCGGAAACACCATATATTTT. The chain uses TRBV11-2 and TRBJ1-3; D ambiguous. The V gene's germline CDR1 is SGHAT and CDR2 FQNNGV. V gave up 1 base and J gave up 4 bases, with 17 bases separating them. The CDR3 length is 17 residues.

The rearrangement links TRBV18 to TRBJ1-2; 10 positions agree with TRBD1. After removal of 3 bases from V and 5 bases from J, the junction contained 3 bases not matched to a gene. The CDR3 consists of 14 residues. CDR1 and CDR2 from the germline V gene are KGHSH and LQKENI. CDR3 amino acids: CASSPGQGGYGYTF. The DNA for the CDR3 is TGTGCCAGCTCACCCGGACAGGGGGGTTATGGCTACACCTTC.

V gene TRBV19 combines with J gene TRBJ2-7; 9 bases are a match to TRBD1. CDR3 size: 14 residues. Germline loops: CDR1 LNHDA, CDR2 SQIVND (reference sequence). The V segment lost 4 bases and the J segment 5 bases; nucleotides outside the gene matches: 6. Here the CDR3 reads CASSKGQGIHEQYF. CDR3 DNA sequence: TGTGCCAGTAGTAAGGGACAGGGCATCCACGAGCAGTACTTC.

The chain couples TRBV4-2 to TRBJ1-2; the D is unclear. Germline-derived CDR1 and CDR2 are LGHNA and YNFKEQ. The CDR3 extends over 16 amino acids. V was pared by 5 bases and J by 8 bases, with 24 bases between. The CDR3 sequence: CASSDWELLKPMGYTF. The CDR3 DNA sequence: TGTGCCAGCAGCGATTGGGAGCTGTTGAAGCCTATGGGCTACACCTTC.

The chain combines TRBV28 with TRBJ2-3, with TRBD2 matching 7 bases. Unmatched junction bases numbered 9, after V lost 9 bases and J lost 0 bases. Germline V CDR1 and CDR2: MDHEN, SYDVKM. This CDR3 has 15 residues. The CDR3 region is CASKKRGKSTDTQYF. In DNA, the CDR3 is TGTGCCAGTAAGAAGCGGGGAAAGAGCACAGATACGCAGTATTTT.